This TCR beta chain was captured in a study of T cell repertoires in cytomegalovirus infection. Study summary: Evidence of both CMV infection and a matching HLA type came from public TCR beta signatures.

Study-level points and caveats: Clonotype analysis showed dominance of the ex vivo response by HLA-C-restricted CMV-specific TCR beta clonotypes. Adding up the frequency of public TCR beta families identified people who carried CMV plus the relevant HLA.

TCRdb ran MiXCR on the reads and lists one entry per CDR3 protein. The sample holds 740,000 or so distinct CDR3 sequences, 35% to 45% seen once. There are 16 residues in the CDR3. Per germline, CDR1 MDHEN and CDR2 SYDVKM. With V trimmed by 4 bases and J by 7 bases, 13 bases remained unmatched. Notes on this clonotype: Its matching antigen is unknown.

Material: PBMCs. V is TRBV28 and J is TRBJ2-7, with 10 bases fitting TRBD1. The sequence came from a human donor in good health (CMV status not recorded). Some clones in this sample may be carry-over from other donors' samples. This CDR3 reads CASSSPRGQGVGEQYF. The CDR3 DNA sequence: TGTGCCAGCAGTTCCCCCCGAGGACAGGGGGTGGGGGAGCAGTACTTC.